The rows below give T cell receptor beta chains drawn from one sample of a study of CD8 T cells in Susac syndrome. TCRdb re-called the immunoSEQ multiplex PCR reads with MiXCR, one entry per CDR3 protein. The sample lists about 200,000 distinct CDR3 sequences, 90% to 95% occurring once. The sequenced material came from CD8+ T cells from PBMCs. These receptors came from a human donor with multiple sclerosis. Both conserved end residues are part of each CDR3. Fields, in order: V gene, J gene, CDR3 protein.

TRBV9	TRBJ2-1	CASSVDYLNEQFF
TRBV3-1	TRBJ2-5	CASSQDVPADREGTQYF
TRBV9	TRBJ2-3	CASSALGDADTQYF
TRBV9	TRBJ1-5	CASSVPPPGNQPQHF
TRBV10-3	TRBJ2-1	CAISGPTSGSPNEQFF
TRBV3-1	TRBJ2-3	CASSQAASFTDTQYF
TRBV4-1	TRBJ1-4	CASSHPGATNEKLFF
TRBV24-1	TRBJ2-3	CATSDGLAGGPETDTQYF
TRBV9	TRBJ1-1	CASSGGGGAFF
TRBV29-1	TRBJ2-1	CSVQPTRGSYNEQFF
TRBV27	TRBJ2-7	CASSPRHGGHEQYF
TRBV4-1	TRBJ1-2	CASSPSGGAEIGGYTF
TRBV12-5	TRBJ2-1	CASGLGGSSYNEQFF
TRBV6-5	TRBJ2-7	CASSYYLSPSYEQYF
TRBV9	TRBJ2-1	CASSVGGGLAGEQFF
TRBV29-1	TRBJ2-3	CSVEEAELGSRDWDTQYF
TRBV12-3/TRBV12-4	TRBJ1-5	CASSPLSNQPQHF
TRBV24-1	TRBJ1-1	CATSNSLSGALGDTEAFF
TRBV11-2	TRBJ2-7	CASSLTRGSYEQYF
TRBV12-3/TRBV12-4	TRBJ2-5	CASSLWDRGETQYF
TRBV9	TRBJ2-3	CASSASLLAGGTDTQYF
TRBV20-1	TRBJ2-1	CSARGPSGIGEQFF
TRBV7-9	TRBJ1-2	CASSSRTTGIHYGYTF
TRBV19	TRBJ2-6	CASTTGGGPGANVLTF
TRBV13	TRBJ2-7	CASSGRGAYEQYF
TRBV20-1	TRBJ2-7	CSATANLAGSSYEQYF
TRBV3-1	TRBJ1-2	CASSHRVSGYTF
TRBV30	TRBJ1-1	CAWSAGDTEAFF
TRBV9	TRBJ1-2	CASVGNRGPYYGYTF
TRBV7-8	TRBJ1-1	CASSPTQGARNTEAFF
TRBV9	TRBJ2-7	CASSPPGQGANEQYF
TRBV12-3/TRBV12-4	TRBJ1-5	CASSFGGQADNQPQHF
TRBV9	TRBJ2-6	CASSVGNLPTSGANVLTF
TRBV29-1	TRBJ2-3	CSGPHDRSSTDTQYF
TRBV20-1	TRBJ1-1	CSAIDRSDTEAFF
TRBV7-6	TRBJ1-3	CASSLGGGRNTIYF
TRBV24-1	TRBJ2-3	CATSDFADTQYF
TRBV12-3/TRBV12-4	TRBJ2-1	CASSWAGDNEQFF
TRBV5-6	TRBJ1-3	CASSSDQDRVKGNTIYF
TRBV5-1	TRBJ2-5	CASSLAADQETQYF
TRBV19	TRBJ1-1	CASSIPDILGTEAFF
TRBV9	TRBJ1-1	CASSVGQGGTEAFF
TRBV7-3	TRBJ2-1	CASSLNGGPFIEQFF
TRBV20-1	TRBJ2-5	CSARDRGSGTQYF
TRBV4-3	TRBJ1-2	CASSHWTETNYGYTF
TRBV7-8	TRBJ2-7	CASSSQGGSREQYF
TRBV29-1	TRBJ2-1	CSVYPNPTGSYNEQFF
TRBV28	TRBJ2-2	CASSFARTTLNTGELFF
TRBV18	TRBJ2-2	CASSADRESTGELFF